This TCR beta chain was found in a study of blood T cell repertoires in COVID-19. Participants were aged 18 to 89 years, lived in around 25 US areas, and enrolled virtually. Exposed enrollees had met someone with a PCR-confirmed or clinician-diagnosed COVID-19 case at some point within the 2 weeks before study entry. Only in-frame clones appear in the TCRdb table, and some are missing; sequencing was by immunoSEQ multiplex PCR. The sample includes 140,000 to 150,000 clones, about 85% of them seen just once. This clone was counted between two and nine times. This sequence originates from a woman aged 40 to 50 who had been exposed to COVID-19. Sample: PBMCs or T cells enriched from blood (not recorded which).

CDR3 protein: CASSTRGRGETQYF. CDR3 sequence (DNA): TGTGCCAGCAGCACCCGCGGGAGGGGGGAGACCCAGTACTTC. The J gene is TRBJ2-5, the V gene TRBV13; 9 bases agree with TRBD2. The CDR3 runs 14 residues. Trimming cost V 5 bases and J 5 bases; bases outside gene matches: 6. Germline lookup yields CDR1 PRHDT and CDR2 FYEKMQ (reference sequence).